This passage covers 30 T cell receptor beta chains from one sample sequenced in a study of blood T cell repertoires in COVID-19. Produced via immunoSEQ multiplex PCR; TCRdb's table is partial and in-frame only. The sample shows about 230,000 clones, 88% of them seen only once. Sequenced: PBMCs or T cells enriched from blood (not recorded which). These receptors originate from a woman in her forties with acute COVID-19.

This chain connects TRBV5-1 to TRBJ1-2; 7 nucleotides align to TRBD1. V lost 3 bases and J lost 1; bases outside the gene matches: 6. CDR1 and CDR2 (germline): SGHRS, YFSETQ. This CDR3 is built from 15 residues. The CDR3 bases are TGCGCCAGCAGCTACGGACAGGACCTTAACTATGGCTACACCTTC. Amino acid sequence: CASSYGQDLNYGYTF.

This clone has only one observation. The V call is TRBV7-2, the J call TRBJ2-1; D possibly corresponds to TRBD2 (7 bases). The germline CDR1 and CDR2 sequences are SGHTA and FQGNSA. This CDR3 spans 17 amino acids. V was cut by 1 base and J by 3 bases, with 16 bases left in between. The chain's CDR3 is CASSLGGGQRFYNEQFF. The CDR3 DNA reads TGTGCCAGCAGCTTAGGGGGGGGGCAAAGGTTCTACAATGAGCAGTTCTTC. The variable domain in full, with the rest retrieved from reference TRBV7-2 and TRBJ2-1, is GAGVSQSPSNKVTEKGKDVELRCDPISGHTALYWYRQSLGQGLEFLIYFQGNSAPDKSGLPSDRFSAERTGGSVSTLTIQRTQQEDSAVYLCASSLGGGQRFYNEQFFGPGTRLTVL.

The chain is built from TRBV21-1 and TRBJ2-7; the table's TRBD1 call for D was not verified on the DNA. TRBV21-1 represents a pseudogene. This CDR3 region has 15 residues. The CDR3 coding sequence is TGTGCCAGCACCTCGACAAGACAAAGCTCCTACGAGCAGTACGTC. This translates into CASTSTRQSSYEQYV.

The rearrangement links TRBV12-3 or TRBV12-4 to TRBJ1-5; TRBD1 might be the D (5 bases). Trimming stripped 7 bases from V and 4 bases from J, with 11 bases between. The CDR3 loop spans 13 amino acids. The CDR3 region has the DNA TGTGCCAGCACCCTCGGGGGTAATCAGCCCCAGCATTTT. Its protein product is CASTLGGNQPQHF.

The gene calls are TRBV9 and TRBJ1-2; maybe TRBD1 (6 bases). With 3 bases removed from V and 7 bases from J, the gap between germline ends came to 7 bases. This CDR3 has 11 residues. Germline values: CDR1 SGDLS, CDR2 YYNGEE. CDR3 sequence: CASSAGAGYTF. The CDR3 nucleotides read TGTGCCAGCAGCGCAGGGGCTGGCTACACCTTC.

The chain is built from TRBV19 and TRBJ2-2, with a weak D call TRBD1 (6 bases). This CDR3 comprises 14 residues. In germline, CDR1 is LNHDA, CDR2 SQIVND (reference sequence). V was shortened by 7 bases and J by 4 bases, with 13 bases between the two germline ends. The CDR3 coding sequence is TGTGCCAGTAAGATAGGGGGAAGCACCGGGGAGCTGTTTTTT. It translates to CASKIGGSTGELFF. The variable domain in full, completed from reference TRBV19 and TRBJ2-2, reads DGGITQSPKYLFRKEGQNVTLSCEQNLNHDAMYWYRQDPGQGLRLIYYSQIVNDFQKGDIAEGYSVSREKKESFPLTVTSAQKNPTAFYLCASKIGGSTGELFFGEGSRLTVL.

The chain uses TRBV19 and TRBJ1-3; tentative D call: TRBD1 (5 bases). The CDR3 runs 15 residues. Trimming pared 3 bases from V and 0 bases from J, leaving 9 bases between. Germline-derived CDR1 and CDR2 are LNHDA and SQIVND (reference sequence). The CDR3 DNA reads TGTGCCAGTAGTATCTCAGGGAACTCTGGAAACACCATATATTTT. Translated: CASSISGNSGNTIYF. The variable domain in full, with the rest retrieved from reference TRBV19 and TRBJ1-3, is DGGITQSPKYLFRKEGQNVTLSCEQNLNHDAMYWYRQDPGQGLRLIYYSQIVNDFQKGDIAEGYSVSREKKESFPLTVTSAQKNPTAFYLCASSISGNSGNTIYFGEGSWLTVV.

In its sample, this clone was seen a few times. CDR3 coding DNA: TGTGCCAGCAGCCGAGACCTTGAGGCCGATGCTTTCTTT. It translates to CASSRDLEADAFF. The chain joins TRBV3-1 (or the pseudogene TRBV3-2) to TRBJ1-1, with no clear D. The CDR3 is made up of 13 amino acids. The V gene's germline CDR1 is LGHDT and CDR2 YNNKEL (reference sequence). The ends were cut back, 4 bases at V and 11 bases at J, with 17 bases in the middle.

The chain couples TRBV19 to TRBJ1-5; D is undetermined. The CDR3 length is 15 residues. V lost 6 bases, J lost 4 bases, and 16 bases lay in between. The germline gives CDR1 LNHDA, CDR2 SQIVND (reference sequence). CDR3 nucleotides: TGTGCCAGTAGGCCCAGGCAGAGAAGAAATCAGCCCCAGCATTTT. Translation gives CASRPRQRRNQPQHF.

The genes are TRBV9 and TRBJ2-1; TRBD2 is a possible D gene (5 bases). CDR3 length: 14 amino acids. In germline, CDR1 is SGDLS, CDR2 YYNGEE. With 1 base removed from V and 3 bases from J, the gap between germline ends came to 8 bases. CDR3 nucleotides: TGTGCCAGCAGCGTAAGCGGAGTCTACAATGAGCAGTTCTTC. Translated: CASSVSGVYNEQFF.

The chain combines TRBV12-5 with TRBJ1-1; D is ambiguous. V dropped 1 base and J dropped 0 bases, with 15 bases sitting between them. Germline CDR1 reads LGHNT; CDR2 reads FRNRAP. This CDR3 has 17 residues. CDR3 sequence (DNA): TGTGCTAGTGGTTTGGGCGGGAGTGGGCGGCTGAACACTGAAGCTTTCTTT. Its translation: CASGLGGSGRLNTEAFF.

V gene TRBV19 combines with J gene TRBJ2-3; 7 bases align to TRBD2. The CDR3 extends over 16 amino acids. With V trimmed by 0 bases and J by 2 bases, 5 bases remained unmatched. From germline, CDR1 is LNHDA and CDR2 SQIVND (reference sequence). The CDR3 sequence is CASSIDVAGDTDTQYF. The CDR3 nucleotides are TGTGCCAGTAGTATAGATGTAGCGGGTGACACAGATACGCAGTATTTT.

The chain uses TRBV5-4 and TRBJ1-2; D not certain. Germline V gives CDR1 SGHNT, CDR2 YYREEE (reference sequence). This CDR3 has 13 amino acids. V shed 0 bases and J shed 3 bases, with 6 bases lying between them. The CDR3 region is CASSLVNYYGYTF. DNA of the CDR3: TGTGCCAGCAGCTTGGTGAACTACTATGGCTACACCTTC.

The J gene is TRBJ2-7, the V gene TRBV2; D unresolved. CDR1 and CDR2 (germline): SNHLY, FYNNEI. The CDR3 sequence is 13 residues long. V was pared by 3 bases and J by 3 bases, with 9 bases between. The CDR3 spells CASSDGWYYEQYF. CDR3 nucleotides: TGTGCCAGCAGTGACGGGTGGTACTACGAGCAGTACTTC.

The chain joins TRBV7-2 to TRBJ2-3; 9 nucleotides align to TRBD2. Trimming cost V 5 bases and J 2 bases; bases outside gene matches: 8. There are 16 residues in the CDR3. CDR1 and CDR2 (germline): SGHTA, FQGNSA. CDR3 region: CASSRGSGGFTDTQYF. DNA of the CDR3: TGTGCCAGCAGCCGGGGAAGCGGGGGGTTCACAGATACGCAGTATTTT. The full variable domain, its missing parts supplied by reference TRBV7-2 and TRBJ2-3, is GAGVSQSPSNKVTEKGKDVELRCDPISGHTALYWYRQSLGQGLEFLIYFQGNSAPDKSGLPSDRFSAERTGGSVSTLTIQRTQQEDSAVYLCASSRGSGGFTDTQYFGPGTRLTVL.

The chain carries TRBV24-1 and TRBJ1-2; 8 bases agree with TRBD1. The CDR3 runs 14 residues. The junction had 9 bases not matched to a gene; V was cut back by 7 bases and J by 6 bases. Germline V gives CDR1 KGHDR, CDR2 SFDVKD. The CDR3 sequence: CATRENRGANGYTF. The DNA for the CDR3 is TGTGCCACCAGAGAAAACAGGGGGGCAAATGGCTACACCTTC.

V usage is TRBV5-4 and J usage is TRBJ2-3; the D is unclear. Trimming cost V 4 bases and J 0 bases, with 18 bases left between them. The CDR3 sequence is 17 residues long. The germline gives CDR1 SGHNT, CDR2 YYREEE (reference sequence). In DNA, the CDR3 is TGTGCCAGCAGCGCCGACCCCGGAGCCACTAGCACAGATACGCAGTATTTT. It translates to CASSADPGATSTDTQYF.

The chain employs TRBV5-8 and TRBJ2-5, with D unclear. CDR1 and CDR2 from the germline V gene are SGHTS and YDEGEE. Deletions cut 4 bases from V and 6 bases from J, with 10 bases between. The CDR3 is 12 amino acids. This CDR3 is CASSAPRQTQYF. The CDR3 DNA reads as TGTGCCAGCAGCGCGCCACGCCAGACCCAGTACTTC.

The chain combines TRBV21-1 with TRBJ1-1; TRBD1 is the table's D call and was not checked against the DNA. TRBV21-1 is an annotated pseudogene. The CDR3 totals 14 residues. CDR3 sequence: CASSIDRDSTEAFF. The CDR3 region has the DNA TGTGCCAGCAGCATAGACCGGGACAGCACTGAAGCTTTCTTT.

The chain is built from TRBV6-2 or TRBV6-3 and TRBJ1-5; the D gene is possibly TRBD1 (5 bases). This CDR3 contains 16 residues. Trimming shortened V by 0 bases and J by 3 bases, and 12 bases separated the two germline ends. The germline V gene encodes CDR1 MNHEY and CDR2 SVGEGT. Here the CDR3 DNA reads TGTGCCAGCAGTTACTCAAGACAGCGCTTCAATCAGCCCCAGCATTTT. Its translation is CASSYSRQRFNQPQHF.

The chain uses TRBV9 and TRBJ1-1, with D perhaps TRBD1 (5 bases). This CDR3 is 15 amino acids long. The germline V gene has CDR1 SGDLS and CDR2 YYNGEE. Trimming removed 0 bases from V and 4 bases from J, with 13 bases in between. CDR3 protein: CASSVATGWGTEAFF. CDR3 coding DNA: TGTGCCAGCAGCGTAGCTACAGGCTGGGGCACTGAAGCTTTCTTT.

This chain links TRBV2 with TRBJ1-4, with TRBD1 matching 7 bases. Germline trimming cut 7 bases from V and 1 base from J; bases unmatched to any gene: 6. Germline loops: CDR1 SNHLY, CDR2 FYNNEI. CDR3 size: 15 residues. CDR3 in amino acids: CASTEGGRTNEKLFF. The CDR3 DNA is TGTGCCAGCACCGAAGGGGGCAGAACTAATGAAAAACTGTTTTTT.

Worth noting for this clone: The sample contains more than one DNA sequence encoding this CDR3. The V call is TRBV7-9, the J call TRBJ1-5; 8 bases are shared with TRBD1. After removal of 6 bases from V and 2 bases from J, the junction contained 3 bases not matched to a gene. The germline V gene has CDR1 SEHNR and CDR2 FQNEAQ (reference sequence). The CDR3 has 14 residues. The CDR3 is CASSSTGGNQPQHF. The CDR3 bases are TGTGCCAGCAGTTCGACAGGGGGCAATCAGCCCCAGCATTTT.

CDR3 amino acids: CASSERGEQFF. CDR3 DNA: TGTGCCAGCAGCGAGCGGGGAGAGCAGTTCTTC. This chain joins TRBV6-2 or TRBV6-3 and TRBJ2-1; 7 positions match TRBD2. From germline, CDR1 is MNHEY and CDR2 SVGEGT. The CDR3 extends over 11 amino acids. The trim removed 6 bases at V and 10 bases at J, leaving 3 bases unmatched.

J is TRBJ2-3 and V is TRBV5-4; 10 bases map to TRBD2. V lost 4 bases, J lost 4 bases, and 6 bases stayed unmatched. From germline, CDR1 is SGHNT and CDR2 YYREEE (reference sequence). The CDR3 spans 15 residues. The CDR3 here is CASSLSGGAADTQYF. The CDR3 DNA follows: TGTGCCAGCAGCCTGAGCGGGGGGGCTGCAGATACGCAGTATTTT.

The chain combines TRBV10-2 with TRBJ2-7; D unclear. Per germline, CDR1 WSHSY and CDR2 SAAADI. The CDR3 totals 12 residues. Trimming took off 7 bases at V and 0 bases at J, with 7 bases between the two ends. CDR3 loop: CASTDTSYEQYF. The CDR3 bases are TGCGCCAGCACCGACACCTCCTACGAGCAGTACTTC.

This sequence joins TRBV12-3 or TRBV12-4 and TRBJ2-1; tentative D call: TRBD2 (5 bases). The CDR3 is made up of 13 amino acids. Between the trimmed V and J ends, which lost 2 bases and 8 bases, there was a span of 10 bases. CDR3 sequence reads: CASSLLPEDEQFF. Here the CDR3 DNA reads TGTGCCAGCAGTTTATTGCCGGAGGATGAGCAGTTCTTC.

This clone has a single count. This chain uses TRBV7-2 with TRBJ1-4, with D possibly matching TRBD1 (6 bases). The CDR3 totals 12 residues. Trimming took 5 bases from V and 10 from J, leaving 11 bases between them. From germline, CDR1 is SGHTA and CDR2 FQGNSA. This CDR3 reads CASSPQDRKLFF. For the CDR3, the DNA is TGTGCCAGCAGCCCACAGGACAGAAAACTGTTTTTT.

The CDR3 spells CASSDRQGNGYTF. In DNA, the CDR3 is TGTGCCAGCAGCGACCGACAGGGGAATGGCTACACCTTC. The rearrangement links TRBV5-4 to TRBJ1-2; 8 bases agree with TRBD1. Germline-derived CDR1 and CDR2 are SGHNT and YYREEE (reference sequence). This CDR3 has 13 amino acids. The ends lost 4 bases at V and 6 bases at J; junction bases unmatched: 5. Full variable domain (remainder filled in from reference TRBV5-4 and TRBJ1-2): ETGVTQSPTHLIKTRGQQVTLRCSSQSGHNTVSWYQQALGQGPQFIFQYYREEENGRGNFPPRFSGLQFPNYSSELNVNALELDDSALYLCASSDRQGNGYTFGSGTRLTVV.

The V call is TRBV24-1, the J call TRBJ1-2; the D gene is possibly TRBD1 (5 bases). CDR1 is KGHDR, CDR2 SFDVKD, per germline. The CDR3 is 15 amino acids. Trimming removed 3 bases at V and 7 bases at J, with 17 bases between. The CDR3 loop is CATSDGARALRGYTF. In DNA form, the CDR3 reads TGTGCCACCAGTGATGGGGCTCGGGCCTTGCGTGGCTACACCTTC.